The clone carrying this T cell receptor beta chain was recorded many times. Its cognate antigen is unknown. These data originate in a study of identical twins. This CDR3 spans 13 amino acids. V lost 0 bases, J lost 3 bases, and 6 bases lay in between. From germline, CDR1 is SGHRS and CDR2 YFSETQ. Study-wide results and limits: Out-of-frame TCR alpha sharing in monozygotic twins exceeded recombination model predictions.

Via MiXCR, TCRdb re-called the 5' RACE reads, giving one row per CDR3 protein. The table includes 1.5 million to 2 million distinct CDR3 sequences, less than 35% detected once. Sequenced material: cord blood. This TCR came from a newborn girl in good health. This rearrangement joins TRBV5-1 to TRBJ1-1; D is undetermined. The CDR3 sequence is CASSLVADTEAFF. CDR3 DNA sequence: TGCGCCAGCAGCTTGGTGGCAGACACTGAAGCTTTCTTT.